This TCR beta chain appears in the sequencing data of a study of Ad26.COV2.S vaccination and SARS-CoV-2 variants. The CDR3 consists of 14 residues. Germline values: CDR1 MNHNS, CDR2 SASEGT. Findings of the study overall: For non-spike TCRs, breadth in vaccine recipients resembled that in placebo recipients. Quantification of TCR breadth and depth may have yielded underestimates of total T cell responses.

This table comes from immunoSEQ multiplex PCR, and its TCRdb copy is limited to in-frame clones, with some not included. Among approximately 340,000 clones listed, about 91% were seen once. On this clone: The target antigen is unknown. A read error may produce the germline difference seen at one junction end.

This sequence originates from a human donor who had recovered from COVID-19. Source: peripheral blood, taken after recovery from COVID-19. This chain joins TRBV6-1 and TRBJ2-7; D tentatively reads TRBD1 or TRBD2 (5 bases each). The CDR3 spells CASSEGGGTTEQYF. The CDR3, as DNA: TGTGCCAGCAGCGAAGGTGGGGGAACTACCGAGCAGTACTTC.